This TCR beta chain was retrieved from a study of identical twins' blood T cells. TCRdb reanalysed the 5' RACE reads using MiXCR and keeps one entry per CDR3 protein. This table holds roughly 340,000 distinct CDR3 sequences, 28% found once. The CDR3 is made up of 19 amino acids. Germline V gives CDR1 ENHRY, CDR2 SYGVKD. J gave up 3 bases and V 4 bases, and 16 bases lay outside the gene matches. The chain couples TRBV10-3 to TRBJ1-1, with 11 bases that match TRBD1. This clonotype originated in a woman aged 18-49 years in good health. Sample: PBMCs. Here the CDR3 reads CAISVDGPRTGGSDTEAFF. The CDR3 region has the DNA TGTGCCATCAGTGTTGATGGACCCCGGACAGGGGGCTCGGACACTGAAGCTTTCTTT.